The 15 T cell receptor beta chains presented below share a single source sample, sequenced in a study of Ad26.COV2.S vaccination and SARS-CoV-2 variants (dated by TCRdb to the early 2020s). Explained via the paper, the treatment or condition label denotes: around 19 received Ad26.COV2.S at low or high dose, single or two shots; a few received placebo; per-sample allocation not given. Repertoires of vaccine and placebo recipients were sequenced from samples collected on day 63 after the first injection. The library relied on the immunoSEQ multiplex PCR assay. Held by TCRdb, this immuneACCESS table contains in-frame sequences only and omits some clones. Under half of the omission traces to an unresolved V gene where checked; the cause of the rest is unknown. The sample table shows roughly 300,000 clones, and approximately 90% are seen once. About 5% of the sample goes to the ten largest clones. The sample was peripheral blood, taken in a trial of Ad26.COV2.S vaccine versus placebo. The receptors were sampled from a person aged 18 to 59 who received the Ad26.COV2.S COVID-19 vaccine or a placebo.

The table lists this clone with a count of one. The same CDR3 can be traced to other DNA sequences in this sample. CDR3 in DNA: TGTGCCAGCAGCTTAGTCGATAGCAATCAGCCCCAGCATTTT. It codes for CASSLVDSNQPQHF. The rearrangement joins TRBV7-8 to TRBJ1-5, with D hard to call. Per the germline V gene, CDR1 is SGHVS and CDR2 is FQNEAQ. V was shortened by 1 base and J by 0 bases, with 4 bases between the two germline ends. The CDR3 is 14 amino acids.

This chain joins TRBV14 and TRBJ2-7; D is unclear. Trimming removed 2 bases from V and 4 bases from J, with 12 bases in between. Germline V lookup: CDR1 SGHDN, CDR2 FVKESK. The CDR3 spans 14 residues. The CDR3: CASSQTFPFYEQYF. The DNA for the CDR3 is TGTGCCAGCAGCCAAACGTTTCCTTTTTACGAGCAGTACTTC.

The rearrangement joins TRBV29-1 to TRBJ2-7, with D tentatively TRBD1 or TRBD2 (5 bases each). The CDR3 consists of 13 residues. V was clipped by 6 bases and J by 0 bases, with 12 bases between them. Germline CDR1 is SQVTM and CDR2 is ANQGSEA. The CDR3 nucleotides read TGCAGCGTCGGGACGGCGAGCTCCTACGAGCAGTACTTC. The encoded protein is CSVGTASSYEQYF.

This clone has just one count. The genes are TRBV28 and TRBJ1-2; D call uncertain. Germline values: CDR1 MDHEN, CDR2 SYDVKM. Trimming took off 3 bases at V and 1 base at J, with 3 bases between the two ends. The CDR3 length is 12 residues. The CDR3 region is CASSLDNYGYTF. The DNA of the CDR3 is TGTGCCAGCAGTTTGGATAACTATGGCTACACCTTC.

The chain recombines TRBV18 with TRBJ1-3; a possible D gene is TRBD1 (5 bases). Trimming left V 2 bases short and J 0 bases short, with 14 bases between. Looked up from germline, CDR1 is KGHSH and CDR2 is LQKENI. CDR3 length: 17 residues. The CDR3: CASSPGGTHSSGNTIYF. CDR3 nucleotides: TGTGCCAGCTCACCAGGCGGGACCCACAGCTCTGGAAACACCATATATTTT.

The chain carries TRBV7-2 and TRBJ2-1, with 9 bases that match TRBD2. Germline-derived CDR1 and CDR2 are SGHTA and FQGNSA. J lost 7 bases, V lost 6 bases, and 7 bases had no gene match. The CDR3 runs to 14 residues. The CDR3 reads CASRGLATSNEQFF. In DNA form, the CDR3 reads TGTGCCAGCAGGGGACTAGCAACAAGTAATGAGCAGTTCTTC.

The chain combines TRBV7-9 with TRBJ2-3; 9 bases line up with TRBD2. Germline CDR1 reads SEHNR; CDR2 reads FQNEAQ (reference sequence). The CDR3 is 16 residues long. Germline trimming cut 5 bases from V and 2 bases from J; bases unmatched to any gene: 8. In DNA, the CDR3 is TGTGCCAGCAGCCCCCGATTAGCGGGAGTCACAGATACGCAGTATTTT. Translation gives CASSPRLAGVTDTQYF.

The chain combines TRBV5-1 with TRBJ2-2, with 8 nucleotides matching TRBD1. Trimming cost V 4 bases and J 1 base; bases outside gene matches: 6. There are 16 residues in the CDR3. Looked up from germline, CDR1 is SGHRS and CDR2 is YFSETQ. The CDR3 reads CASSLTGTGNTGELFF. DNA for the CDR3: TGCGCCAGCAGCCTTACCGGGACAGGGAACACCGGGGAGCTGTTTTTT.

The chain employs TRBV28 and TRBJ1-5; D possibly corresponds to TRBD1 (6 bases). The V gene's germline CDR1 is MDHEN and CDR2 SYDVKM. V gave up 1 base and J gave up 6 bases, with 10 bases separating them. The CDR3 has 14 amino acids. CDR3 bases: TGTGCCAGCAGTTTATCAGGGGCAGGTCAGCCCCAGCATTTT. Its protein is CASSLSGAGQPQHF.

This chain links TRBV7-9 with TRBJ2-5; maybe TRBD1 (6 bases). CDR3 length: 14 residues. Germline V gene lookup returns CDR1 SEHNR and CDR2 FQNEAQ (reference sequence). V was trimmed by 2 bases and J by 4 bases, leaving 11 bases between them. The CDR3 sequence: CASSLQGSGETQYF. The CDR3 DNA sequence: TGTGCCAGCAGCTTACAGGGGTCTGGAGAGACCCAGTACTTC.

J is TRBJ2-3 and V is TRBV27; the D gene is possibly TRBD2 (5 bases). Deletions cut 3 bases from V and 0 bases from J, with 7 bases between. The CDR3 consists of 14 residues. Germline V gene sequence: CDR1 MNHEY, CDR2 SMNVEV (reference sequence). CDR3 protein: CASSLRESTDTQYF. Here the CDR3 DNA reads TGTGCCAGCAGTTTGAGGGAGAGCACAGATACGCAGTATTTT.

The count of this clone is one. The rearrangement joins TRBV7-2 to TRBJ1-6; a possible D gene is TRBD1 (5 bases). The V end was cut by 7 bases, the J end by 6 bases, with 16 bases between. Germline V gene lookup returns CDR1 SGHTA and CDR2 FQGNSA. The CDR3 has 15 amino acids. The CDR3 DNA sequence: TGTGCCAGCAATGGAGGGACCTTCGGTAATTCACCCCTCCACTTT. Translating it yields CASNGGTFGNSPLHF.

The chain joins TRBV27 to TRBJ2-3; D remains ambiguous. Germline V gene sequence: CDR1 MNHEY, CDR2 SMNVEV (reference sequence). V shed 2 bases and J shed 0 bases, with 9 bases lying between them. CDR3 length: 15 amino acids. The CDR3 protein is CASSLRPLSTDTQYF. The CDR3 coding sequence is TGTGCCAGCAGTTTACGTCCCCTTAGCACAGATACGCAGTATTTT.

V is TRBV18 and J is TRBJ2-2, with a tentative D call TRBD1 (6 bases). V shed 5 bases and J shed 4 bases, with 17 bases lying between them. CDR1 is KGHSH and CDR2 is LQKENI in the germline V gene. The CDR3 is made up of 16 amino acids. CDR3 amino acids: CASSKNGQQSTGELFF. For the CDR3, the DNA is TGTGCCAGCTCAAAAAACGGACAGCAATCCACCGGGGAGCTGTTTTTT.

The chain couples TRBV7-2 to TRBJ2-1, with TRBD2 matching 7 bases. The germline V gene has CDR1 SGHTA and CDR2 FQGNSA. With V trimmed by 2 bases and J by 3 bases, 4 bases remained unmatched. The CDR3 runs to 15 residues. The CDR3 reads CASSLSGIYYNEQFF. The CDR3 region has the DNA TGTGCCAGCAGCTTAAGCGGGATCTACTACAATGAGCAGTTCTTC.